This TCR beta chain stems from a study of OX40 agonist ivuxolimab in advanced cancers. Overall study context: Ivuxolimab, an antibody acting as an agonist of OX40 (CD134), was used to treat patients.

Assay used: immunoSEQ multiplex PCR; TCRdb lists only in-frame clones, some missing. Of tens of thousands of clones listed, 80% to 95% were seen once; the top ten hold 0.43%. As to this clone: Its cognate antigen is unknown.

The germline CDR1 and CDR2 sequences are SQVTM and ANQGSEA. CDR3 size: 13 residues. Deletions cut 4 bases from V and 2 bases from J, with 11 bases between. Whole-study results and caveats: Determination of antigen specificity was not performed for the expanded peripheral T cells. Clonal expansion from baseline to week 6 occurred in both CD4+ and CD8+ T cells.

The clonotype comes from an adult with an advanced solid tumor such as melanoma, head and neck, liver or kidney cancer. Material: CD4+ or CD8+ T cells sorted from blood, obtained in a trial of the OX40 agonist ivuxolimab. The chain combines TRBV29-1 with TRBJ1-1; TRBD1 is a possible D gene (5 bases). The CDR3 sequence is CSVAGRVNTEAFF. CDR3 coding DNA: TGCAGCGTTGCGGGCAGGGTCAACACTGAAGCTTTCTTT. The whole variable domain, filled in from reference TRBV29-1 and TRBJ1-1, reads SAVISQKPSRDICQRGTSLTIQCQVDSQVTMMFWYRQQPGQSLTLIATANQGSEATYESGFVIDKFPISRPNLTFSTLTVSNMSPEDSSIYLCSVAGRVNTEAFFGQGTRLTVV.